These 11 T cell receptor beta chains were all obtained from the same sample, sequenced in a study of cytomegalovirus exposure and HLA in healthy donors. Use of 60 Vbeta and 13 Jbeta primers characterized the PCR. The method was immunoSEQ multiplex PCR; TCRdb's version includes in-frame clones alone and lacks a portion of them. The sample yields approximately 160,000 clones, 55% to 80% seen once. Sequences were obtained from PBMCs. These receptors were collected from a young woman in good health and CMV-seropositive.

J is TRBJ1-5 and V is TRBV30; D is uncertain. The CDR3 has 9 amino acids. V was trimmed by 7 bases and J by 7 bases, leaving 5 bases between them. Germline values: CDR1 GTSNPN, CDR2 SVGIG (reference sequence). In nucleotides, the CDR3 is TGTGCCTTTAGACAGCCCCAGCATTTT. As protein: CAFRQPQHF.

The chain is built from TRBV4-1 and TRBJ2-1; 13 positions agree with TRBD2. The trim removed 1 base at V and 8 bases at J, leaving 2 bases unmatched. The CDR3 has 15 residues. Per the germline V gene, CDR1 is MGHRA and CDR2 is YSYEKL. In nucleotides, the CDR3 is TGCGCCAGCAGCCAAGGGACTAGCGGGAGCGATGAGCAGTTCTTC. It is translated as CASSQGTSGSDEQFF.

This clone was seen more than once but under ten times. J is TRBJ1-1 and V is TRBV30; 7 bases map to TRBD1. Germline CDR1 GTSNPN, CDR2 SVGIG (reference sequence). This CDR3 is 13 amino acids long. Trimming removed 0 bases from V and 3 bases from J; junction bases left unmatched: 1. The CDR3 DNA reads TGTGCCTGGAGTGTAGGGGGCTACACTGAAGCTTTCTTT. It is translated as CAWSVGGYTEAFF.

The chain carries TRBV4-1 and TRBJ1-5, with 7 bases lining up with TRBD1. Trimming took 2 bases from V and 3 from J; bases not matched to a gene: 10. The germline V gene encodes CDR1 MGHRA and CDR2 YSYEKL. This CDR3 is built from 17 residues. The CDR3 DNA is TGCGCCAGCAGCCAATTGGACAGGTCTCAATTCAATCAGCCCCAGCATTTT. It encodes CASSQLDRSQFNQPQHF.

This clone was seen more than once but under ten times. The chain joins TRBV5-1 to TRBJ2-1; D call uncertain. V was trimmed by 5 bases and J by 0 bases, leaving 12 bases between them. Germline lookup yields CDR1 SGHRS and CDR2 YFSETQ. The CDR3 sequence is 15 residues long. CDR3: CASRTSAGSYNEQFF. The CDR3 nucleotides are TGCGCCAGCAGAACCAGCGCCGGCTCCTACAATGAGCAGTTCTTC. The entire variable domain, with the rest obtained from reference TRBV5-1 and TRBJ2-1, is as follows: KAGVTQTPRYLIKTRGQQVTLSCSPISGHRSVSWYQQTPGQGLQFLFEYFSETQRNKGNFPGRFSGRQFSNSRSEMNVSTLELGDSALYLCASRTSAGSYNEQFFGPGTRLTVL.

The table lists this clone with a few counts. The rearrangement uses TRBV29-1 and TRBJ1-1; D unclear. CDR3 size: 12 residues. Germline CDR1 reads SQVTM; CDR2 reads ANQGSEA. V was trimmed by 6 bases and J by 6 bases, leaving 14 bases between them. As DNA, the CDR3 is TGCAGCGTCGACACGTCGTTTCCTGAAGCTTTCTTT. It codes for CSVDTSFPEAFF. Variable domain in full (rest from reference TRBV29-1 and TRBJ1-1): SAVISQKPSRDICQRGTSLTIQCQVDSQVTMMFWYRQQPGQSLTLIATANQGSEATYESGFVIDKFPISRPNLTFSTLTVSNMSPEDSSIYLCSVDTSFPEAFFGQGTRLTVV.

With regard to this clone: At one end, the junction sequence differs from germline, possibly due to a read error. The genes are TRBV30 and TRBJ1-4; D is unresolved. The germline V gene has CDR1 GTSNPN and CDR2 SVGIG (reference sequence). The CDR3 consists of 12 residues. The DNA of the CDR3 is TGTGCCTGGGAGGGTGGTAATGAAATACTGTTTTTT. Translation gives CAWEGGNEILFF. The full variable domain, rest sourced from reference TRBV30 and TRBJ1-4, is SQTIHQWPATLVQPVGSPLSLECTVEGTSNPNLYWYRQAAGRGLQLLFYSVGIGQISSEVPQNLSASRPQDRQFILSSKKLLLSDSGFYLCAWEGGNEILFFGSGTQLSVL.

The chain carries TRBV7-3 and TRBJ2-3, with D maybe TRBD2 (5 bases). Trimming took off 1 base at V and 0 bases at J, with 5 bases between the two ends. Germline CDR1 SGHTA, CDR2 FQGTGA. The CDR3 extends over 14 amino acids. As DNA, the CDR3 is TGTGCCAGCAGCTTAAGCGGGAGCACAGATACGCAGTATTTT. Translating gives CASSLSGSTDTQYF.

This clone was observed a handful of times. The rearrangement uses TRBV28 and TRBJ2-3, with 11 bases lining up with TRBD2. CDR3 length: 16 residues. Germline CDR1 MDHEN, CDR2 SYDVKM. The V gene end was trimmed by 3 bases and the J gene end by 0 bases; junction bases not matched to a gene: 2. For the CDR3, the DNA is TGTGCCAGCAGTTTTCGACTAGCGGGAAGCACAGATACGCAGTATTTT. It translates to CASSFRLAGSTDTQYF.

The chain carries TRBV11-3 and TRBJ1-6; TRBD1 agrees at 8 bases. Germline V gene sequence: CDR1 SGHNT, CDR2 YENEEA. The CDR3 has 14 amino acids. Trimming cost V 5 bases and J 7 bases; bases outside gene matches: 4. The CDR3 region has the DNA TGTGCCAGCAGCCCAGGGGGCGGAAATTCACCCCTCCACTTT. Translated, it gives CASSPGGGNSPLHF. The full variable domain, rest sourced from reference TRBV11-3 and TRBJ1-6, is EAGVVQSPRYKIIEKKQPVAFWCNPISGHNTLYWYLQNLGQGPELLIRYENEEAVDDSQLPKDRFSAERLKGVDSTLKIQPAELGDSAVYLCASSPGGGNSPLHFGNGTRLTVT.

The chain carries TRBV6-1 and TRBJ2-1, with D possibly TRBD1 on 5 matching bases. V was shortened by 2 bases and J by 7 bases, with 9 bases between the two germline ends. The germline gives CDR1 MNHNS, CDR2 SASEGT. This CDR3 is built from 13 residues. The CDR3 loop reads CASSEPDINEQFF. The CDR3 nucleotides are TGTGCCAGCAGTGAACCGGACATTAATGAGCAGTTCTTC.